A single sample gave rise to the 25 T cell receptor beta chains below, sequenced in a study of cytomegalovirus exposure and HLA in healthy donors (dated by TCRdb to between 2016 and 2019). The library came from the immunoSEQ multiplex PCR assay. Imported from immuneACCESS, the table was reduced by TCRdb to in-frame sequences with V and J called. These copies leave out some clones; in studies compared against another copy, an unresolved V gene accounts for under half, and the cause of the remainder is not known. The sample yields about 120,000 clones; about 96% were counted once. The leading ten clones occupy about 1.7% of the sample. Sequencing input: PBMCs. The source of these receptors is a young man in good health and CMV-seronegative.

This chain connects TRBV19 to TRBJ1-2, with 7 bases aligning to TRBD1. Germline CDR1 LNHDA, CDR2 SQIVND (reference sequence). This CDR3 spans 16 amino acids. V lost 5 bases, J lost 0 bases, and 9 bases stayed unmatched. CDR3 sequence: CASSFVGTAANYGYTF. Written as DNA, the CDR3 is TGTGCCAGTAGTTTCGTTGGGACAGCAGCTAACTATGGCTACACCTTC.

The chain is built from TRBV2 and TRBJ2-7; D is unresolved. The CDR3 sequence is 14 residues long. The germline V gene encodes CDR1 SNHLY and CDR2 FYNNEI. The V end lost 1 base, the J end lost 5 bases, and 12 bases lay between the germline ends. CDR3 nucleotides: TGTGCCAGCAGTGAAGGAACTCGAGTCCACGAGCAGTACTTC. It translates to CASSEGTRVHEQYF.

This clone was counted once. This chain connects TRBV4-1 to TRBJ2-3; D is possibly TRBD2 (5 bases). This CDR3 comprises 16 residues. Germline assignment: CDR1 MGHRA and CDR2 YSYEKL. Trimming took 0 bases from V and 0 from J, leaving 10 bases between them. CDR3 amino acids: CASSQDADFSTDTQYF. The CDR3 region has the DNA TGCGCCAGCAGCCAAGATGCGGACTTCAGCACAGATACGCAGTATTTT.

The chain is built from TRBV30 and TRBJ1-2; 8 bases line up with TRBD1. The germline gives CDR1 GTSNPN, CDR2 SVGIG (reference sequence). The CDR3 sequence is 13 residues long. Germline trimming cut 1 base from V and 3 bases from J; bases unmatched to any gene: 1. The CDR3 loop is CAWSGQGYYGYTF. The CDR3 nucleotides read TGTGCCTGGAGTGGACAGGGGTACTATGGCTACACCTTC.

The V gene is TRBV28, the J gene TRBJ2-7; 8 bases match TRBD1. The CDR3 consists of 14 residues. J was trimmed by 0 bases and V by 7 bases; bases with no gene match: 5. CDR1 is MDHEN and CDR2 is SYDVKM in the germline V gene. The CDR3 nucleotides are TGTGCCAGCACCCGGACAGGGAGCTCCTACGAGCAGTACTTC. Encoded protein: CASTRTGSSYEQYF.

The CDR3 bases are TGTGCCAGCAGCTTGGGCGGAGAAAATGAAAAACTGTTTTTT. It translates to CASSLGGENEKLFF. V gene TRBV5-6 combines with J gene TRBJ1-4; no firm D call. The length of the CDR3 is 14 residues. Germline V gives CDR1 SGHDT, CDR2 YYEEEE. Trimming took off 0 bases at V and 5 bases at J, with 8 bases between the two ends.

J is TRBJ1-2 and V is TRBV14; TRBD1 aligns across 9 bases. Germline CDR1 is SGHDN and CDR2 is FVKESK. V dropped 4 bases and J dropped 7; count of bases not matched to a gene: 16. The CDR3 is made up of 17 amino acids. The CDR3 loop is CASSLVGTGGAQAGYTF. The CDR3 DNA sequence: TGTGCCAGCAGCCTGGTGGGTACAGGGGGCGCGCAGGCTGGCTACACCTTC.

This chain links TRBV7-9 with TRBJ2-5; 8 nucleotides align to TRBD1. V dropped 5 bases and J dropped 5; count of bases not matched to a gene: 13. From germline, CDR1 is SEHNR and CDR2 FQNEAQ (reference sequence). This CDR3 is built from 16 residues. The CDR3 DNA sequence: TGTGCCAGCAGCCCCCGAGGGGACAGGCCGGGGGAGACCCAGTACTTC. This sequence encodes CASSPRGDRPGETQYF.

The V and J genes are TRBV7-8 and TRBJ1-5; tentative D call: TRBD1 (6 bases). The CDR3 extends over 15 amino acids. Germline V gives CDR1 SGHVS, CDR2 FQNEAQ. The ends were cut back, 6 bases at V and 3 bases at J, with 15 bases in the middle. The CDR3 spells CASSTGPGANQPQHF. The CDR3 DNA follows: TGTGCCAGCAGTACAGGCCCAGGGGCCAATCAGCCCCAGCATTTT.

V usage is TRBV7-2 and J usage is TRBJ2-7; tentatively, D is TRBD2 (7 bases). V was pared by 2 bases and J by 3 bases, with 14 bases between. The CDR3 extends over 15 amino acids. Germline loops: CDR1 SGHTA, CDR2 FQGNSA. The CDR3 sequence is CASSLRGAGLYEQYF. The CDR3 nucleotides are TGTGCCAGCAGCTTACGGGGGGCCGGACTCTACGAGCAGTACTTC.

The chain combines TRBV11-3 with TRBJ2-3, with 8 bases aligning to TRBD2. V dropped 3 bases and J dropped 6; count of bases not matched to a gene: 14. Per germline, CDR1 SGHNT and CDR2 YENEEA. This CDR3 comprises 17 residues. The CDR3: CASSLGTGGGLGDTQYF. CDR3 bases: TGTGCCAGCAGCTTGGGGACGGGAGGGGGACTAGGCGATACGCAGTATTTT.

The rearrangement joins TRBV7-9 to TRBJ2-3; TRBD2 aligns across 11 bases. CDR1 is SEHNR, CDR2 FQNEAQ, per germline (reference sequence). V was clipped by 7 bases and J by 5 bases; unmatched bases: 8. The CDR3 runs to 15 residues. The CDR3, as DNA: TGTGCCAGCATTAGACTAGCGGGAATAATAGATACGCAGTATTTT. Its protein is CASIRLAGIIDTQYF.

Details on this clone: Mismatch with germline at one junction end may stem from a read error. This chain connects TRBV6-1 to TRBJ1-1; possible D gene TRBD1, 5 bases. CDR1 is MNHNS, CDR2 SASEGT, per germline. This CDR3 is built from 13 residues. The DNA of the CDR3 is TGTGCCAGCAGAGAAGACAGTAACACTGAAGCTTTCTTT. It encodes CASREDSNTEAFF.

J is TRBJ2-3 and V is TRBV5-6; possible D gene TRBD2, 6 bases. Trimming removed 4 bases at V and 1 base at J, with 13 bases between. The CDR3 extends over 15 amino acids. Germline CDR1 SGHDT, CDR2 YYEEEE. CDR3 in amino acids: CASSPEGWGTDTQYF. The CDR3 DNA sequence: TGTGCCAGCAGCCCGGAGGGCTGGGGCACAGATACGCAGTATTTT.

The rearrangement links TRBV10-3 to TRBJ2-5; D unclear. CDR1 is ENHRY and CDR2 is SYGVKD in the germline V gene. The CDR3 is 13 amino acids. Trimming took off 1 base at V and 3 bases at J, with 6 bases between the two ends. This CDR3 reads CAISEFLEETQYF. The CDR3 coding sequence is TGTGCCATCAGTGAGTTCCTAGAAGAGACCCAGTACTTC.

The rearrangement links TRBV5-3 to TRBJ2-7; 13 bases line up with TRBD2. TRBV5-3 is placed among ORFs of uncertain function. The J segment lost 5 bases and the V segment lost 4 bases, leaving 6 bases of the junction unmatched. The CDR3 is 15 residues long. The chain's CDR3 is CARSRLAGGGDEQYF. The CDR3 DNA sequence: TGTGCCAGAAGCCGACTAGCGGGAGGTGGCGACGAGCAGTACTTC.

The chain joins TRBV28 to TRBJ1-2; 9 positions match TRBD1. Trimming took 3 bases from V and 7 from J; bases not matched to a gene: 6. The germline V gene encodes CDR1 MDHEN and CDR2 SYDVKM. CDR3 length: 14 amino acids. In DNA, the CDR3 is TGTGCCAGCAGTTTGCCACAGGGGGCCAGTGGCTACACCTTC. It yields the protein CASSLPQGASGYTF.

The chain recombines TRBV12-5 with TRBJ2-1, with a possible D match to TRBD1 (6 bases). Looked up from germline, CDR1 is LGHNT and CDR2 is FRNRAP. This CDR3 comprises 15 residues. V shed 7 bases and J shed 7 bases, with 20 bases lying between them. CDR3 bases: TGTGCTAGTGCCCAAGTCGATGGGGGCAGGAATGAGCAGTTCTTC. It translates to CASAQVDGGRNEQFF.

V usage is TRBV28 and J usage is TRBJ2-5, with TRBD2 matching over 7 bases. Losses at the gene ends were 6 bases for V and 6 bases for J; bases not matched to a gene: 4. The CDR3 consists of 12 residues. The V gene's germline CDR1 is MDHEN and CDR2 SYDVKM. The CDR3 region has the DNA TGTGCCAGCAGCTGGGGGGGAAAGACCCAGTACTTC. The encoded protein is CASSWGGKTQYF.

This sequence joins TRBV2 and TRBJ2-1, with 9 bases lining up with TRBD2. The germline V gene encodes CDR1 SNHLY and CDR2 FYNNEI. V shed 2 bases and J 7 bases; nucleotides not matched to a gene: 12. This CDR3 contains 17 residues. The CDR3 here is CASSENGWSSGKNEQFF. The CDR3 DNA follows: TGTGCCAGCAGTGAAAATGGTTGGTCTAGCGGGAAAAATGAGCAGTTCTTC.

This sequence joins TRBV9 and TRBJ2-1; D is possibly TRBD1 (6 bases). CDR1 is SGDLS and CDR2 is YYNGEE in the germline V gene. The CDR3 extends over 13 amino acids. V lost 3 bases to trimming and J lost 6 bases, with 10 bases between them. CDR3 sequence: CASSARDTNEQFF. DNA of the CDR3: TGTGCCAGCAGCGCCCGGGACACCAATGAGCAGTTCTTC.

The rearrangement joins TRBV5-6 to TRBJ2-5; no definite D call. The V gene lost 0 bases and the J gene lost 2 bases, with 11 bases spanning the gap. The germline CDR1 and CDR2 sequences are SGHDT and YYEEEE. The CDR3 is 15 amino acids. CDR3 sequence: CASSLGSTRQETQYF. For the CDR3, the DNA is TGTGCCAGCAGCTTGGGGAGTACAAGGCAAGAGACCCAGTACTTC.

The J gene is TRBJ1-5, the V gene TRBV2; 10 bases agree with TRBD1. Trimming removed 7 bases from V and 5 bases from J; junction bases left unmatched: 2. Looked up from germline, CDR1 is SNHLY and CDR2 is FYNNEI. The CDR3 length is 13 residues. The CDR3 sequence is CASTGQGDQPQHF. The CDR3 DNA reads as TGTGCCAGCACAGGACAGGGGGATCAGCCCCAGCATTTT.

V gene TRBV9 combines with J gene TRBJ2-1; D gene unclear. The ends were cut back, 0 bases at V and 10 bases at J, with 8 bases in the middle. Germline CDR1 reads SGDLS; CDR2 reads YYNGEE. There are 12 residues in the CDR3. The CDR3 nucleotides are TGTGCCAGCAGCGTAGACAGTCAAGAGCAGTTCTTC. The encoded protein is CASSVDSQEQFF.

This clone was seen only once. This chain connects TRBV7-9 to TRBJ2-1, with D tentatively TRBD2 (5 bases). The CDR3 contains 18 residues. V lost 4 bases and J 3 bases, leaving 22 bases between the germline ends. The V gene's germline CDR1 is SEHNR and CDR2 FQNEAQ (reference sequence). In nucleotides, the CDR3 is TGTGCCAGCAGCTCCTTTAACTGGGCCAGCGGAAACTACAATGAGCAGTTCTTC. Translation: CASSSFNWASGNYNEQFF.